One and the same sample provided the 18 T cell receptor beta chains below, sequenced in a study of OX40 agonist ivuxolimab in advanced cancers. TCRdb's table, derived via immunoSEQ multiplex PCR, lists solely in-frame clones and lacks some. The sample includes more than 55,000 clones, around nine tenths of them seen just once. Sample: CD4+ or CD8+ T cells sorted from blood, taken in a trial of the OX40 agonist ivuxolimab. All receptors come from an adult with an advanced solid tumor such as melanoma, head and neck, liver or kidney cancer.

The chain uses TRBV5-5 and TRBJ2-2; 8 bases map to TRBD2. CDR1 and CDR2 (germline): SGHKS, YYEKEE (reference sequence). The V gene end was trimmed by 4 bases and the J gene end by 5 bases; junction bases not matched to a gene: 4. The CDR3 consists of 14 residues. Here the CDR3 DNA reads TGTGCCAGCAGCGGACTAGCAGGTACCGGGGAGCTGTTTTTT. Protein: CASSGLAGTGELFF.

This chain joins TRBV5-1 and TRBJ2-7; a weak D match, TRBD1 (6 bases). The germline V gene has CDR1 SGHRS and CDR2 YFSETQ. Trimming removed 4 bases at V and 4 bases at J, with 9 bases between. This CDR3 is built from 12 residues. Here the CDR3 DNA reads TGCGCCAGCAGCCCAGGACAGTACGAGCAGTACTTC. Translated: CASSPGQYEQYF.

This clone occurred once. This chain joins TRBV11-2 and TRBJ2-3, with 7 bases identical to TRBD1. The CDR3 is made up of 12 amino acids. CDR1 SGHAT and CDR2 FQNNGV come from the germline V gene. The V gene end was trimmed by 4 bases and the J gene end by 6 bases; junction bases not matched to a gene: 1. This CDR3 is CASSYRGDTQYF. Written as DNA, the CDR3 is TGTGCCAGCAGCTACAGGGGTGATACGCAGTATTTT.

The V and J genes are TRBV27 and TRBJ1-2; weak D call: TRBD1 (5 bases). This CDR3 has 13 residues. The V end lost 8 bases, the J end lost 7 bases, and 17 bases lay between the germline ends. From germline, CDR1 is MNHEY and CDR2 SMNVEV (reference sequence). CDR3 residues: CASCTAGLSGYTF. In DNA, the CDR3 is TGTGCCAGCTGTACAGCAGGGCTCTCTGGCTACACCTTC.

V gene TRBV2 combines with J gene TRBJ2-7, with a possible D match to TRBD1 (8 bases). V was cut by 8 bases and J by 4 bases, with 15 bases left in between. The CDR3 length is 13 residues. CDR1 is SNHLY and CDR2 is FYNNEI in the germline V gene. The CDR3 region is CASGNRGGYEQYF. In DNA, the CDR3 is TGTGCCAGCGGGAACAGGGGGGGGTACGAGCAGTACTTC.

This clone showed up just a few times. Different DNA sequences within this sample yield the same CDR3. The chain carries TRBV6-1 and TRBJ2-3; maybe TRBD1 (6 bases). The CDR3 runs to 13 residues. V lost 7 bases and J 3 bases, leaving 11 bases between the germline ends. CDR1 is MNHNS, CDR2 SASEGT, per germline. CDR3 protein: CASNFQGTDTQYF. CDR3 DNA sequence: TGTGCCAGCAACTTTCAGGGGACAGATACGCAGTATTTT.

The V call is TRBV19, the J call TRBJ1-2; TRBD1 is a possible D gene (6 bases). Germline loops: CDR1 LNHDA, CDR2 SQIVND (reference sequence). The CDR3 runs 12 residues. V was clipped by 7 bases and J by 5 bases, with 11 bases between them. The CDR3 sequence is CASITTGYGYTF. The DNA for the CDR3 is TGTGCCAGTATCACCACAGGGTATGGCTACACCTTC.

The chain couples TRBV5-1 to TRBJ2-7, with 11 bases aligning to TRBD1. From germline, CDR1 is SGHRS and CDR2 YFSETQ. The CDR3 totals 18 residues. The V and J ends lost 2 bases and 4 bases, in that order; junction bases with no gene match: 14. CDR3 bases: TGCGCCAGCAGCTTCGGGGTACGAGGCGGGACAGGGGGTTACGAGCAGTACTTC. Translating it yields CASSFGVRGGTGGYEQYF.

The V call is TRBV19, the J call TRBJ2-5; 7 nucleotides agree with TRBD2. Trimming removed 7 bases from V and 5 bases from J; junction bases left unmatched: 37. Germline loops: CDR1 LNHDA, CDR2 SQIVND (reference sequence). CDR3 size: 23 residues. CDR3 DNA: TGTGCCAGTACCTTGCCCACTAGCGAGACAAAGGTACGGGACTTTTTTATTGGGGAGACCCAGTACTTC. It codes for CASTLPTSETKVRDFFIGETQYF.

V is TRBV21-1 and J is TRBJ1-5; the DNA was not compared with TRBD1, the D call given in the table. TRBV21-1 is designated a pseudogene. CDR3 length: 17 residues. The DNA for the CDR3 is TGTGCCAGCACGACACAGCCCACCGAGCCTAGCAATCAGCCCCAGCATTTT. Translation gives CASTTQPTEPSNQPQHF.

V is TRBV5-1 and J is TRBJ2-3; D not resolved. This CDR3 contains 15 residues. From germline, CDR1 is SGHRS and CDR2 YFSETQ. The V gene lost 0 bases and the J gene lost 0 bases, with 8 bases spanning the gap. The CDR3 nucleotides are TGCGCCAGCAGCTTGGTGGCGGTTAGCACAGATACGCAGTATTTT. This translates into CASSLVAVSTDTQYF.

The V and J genes are TRBV27 and TRBJ2-7; no clear D gene. The V end was cut by 0 bases, the J end by 8 bases, with 20 bases between. The CDR3 has 16 amino acids. Germline V gene sequence: CDR1 MNHEY, CDR2 SMNVEV (reference sequence). The CDR3 is CASSLSWQSLTSKQYF. In nucleotides, the CDR3 is TGTGCCAGCAGTTTATCGTGGCAGAGTCTTACCTCGAAGCAGTACTTC.

The chain couples TRBV6-5 to TRBJ2-1, with 9 bases matching TRBD1. This CDR3 has 13 residues. V lost 10 bases to trimming and J lost 8 bases; unmatched junction nucleotides: 9. Germline V gives CDR1 MNHEY, CDR2 SVGAGI. CDR3 nucleotides: TGTGCCACCACTTGGGGGACAGGGTATGAGCAGTTCTTC. It translates to CATTWGTGYEQFF.

The chain combines TRBV25-1 with TRBJ2-5; TRBD1 aligns across 12 bases. The CDR3 spans 15 residues. Trimming took 5 bases from V and 5 from J; bases not matched to a gene: 6. CDR1 and CDR2 (germline): MGHDK, SYGVNS. The CDR3 spells CASSPGQGAFETQYF. In nucleotides, the CDR3 is TGTGCCAGCAGTCCGGGACAGGGGGCGTTTGAGACCCAGTACTTC. The full variable domain, its missing parts supplied by reference TRBV25-1 and TRBJ2-5, is EADIYQTPRYLVIGTGKKITLECSQTMGHDKMYWYQQDPGMELHLIHYSYGVNSTEKGDLSSESTVSRIRTEHFPLTLESARPSHTSQYLCASSPGQGAFETQYFGPGTRLLVL.

This chain links TRBV18 with TRBJ1-1, with TRBD1 as a possible D gene (5 bases). The CDR3 sequence is 13 residues long. Germline loops: CDR1 KGHSH, CDR2 LQKENI. Trimming pared 3 bases from V and 6 bases from J, leaving 11 bases between. CDR3 in DNA: TGTGCCAGCTCACCGGTGAGGGGTCCTGAAGCTTTCTTT. Translation gives CASSPVRGPEAFF.

The chain links TRBV2 to TRBJ2-4; TRBD2 agrees at 8 bases. V dropped 2 bases and J dropped 3; count of bases not matched to a gene: 15. The CDR3 has 19 residues. From germline, CDR1 is SNHLY and CDR2 FYNNEI. This chain's CDR3 is CASSERTAGGPPSKNIQYF. The CDR3 DNA reads TGTGCCAGCAGTGAAAGAACGGCGGGAGGACCCCCCAGCAAAAACATTCAGTACTTC.

The chain recombines TRBV2 with TRBJ2-4; the match to TRBD1 covers 9 bases. Germline CDR1 and CDR2: SNHLY and FYNNEI. The CDR3 is 15 amino acids. After removal of 8 bases from V and 7 bases from J, the junction contained 12 bases not matched to a gene. The CDR3, as DNA: TGTGCCAGCGGGACAGGGTTGGTTGCGGGCAACATTCAGTACTTC. As protein: CASGTGLVAGNIQYF.

The rearrangement uses TRBV5-6 and TRBJ2-5; no definite D call. The CDR3 consists of 14 residues. CDR1 is SGHDT, CDR2 YYEEEE, per germline. V was clipped by 4 bases and J by 1 base, with 11 bases between them. CDR3 bases: TGTGCCAGCAGCCGTCTTGGACCCCAAGAGACCCAGTACTTC. It codes for CASSRLGPQETQYF.